The sequence of this T cell receptor (beta chain) was determined in a study of OX40 agonist ivuxolimab in advanced cancers. The data were produced by immunoSEQ multiplex PCR, yet TCRdb's version contains in-frame clones alone and is incomplete. The table records around 74,000 clones, 85% of them present only once. The material was CD4+ or CD8+ T cells sorted from blood, obtained in a trial of the OX40 agonist ivuxolimab. This clonotype was obtained from an adult with an advanced solid tumor such as melanoma, head and neck, liver or kidney cancer.

CDR3 amino acids: CAFQRGVGQPQHF. DNA of the CDR3: TGTGCCTTCCAACGGGGGGTTGGACAGCCCCAGCATTTT. The chain links TRBV2 to TRBJ1-5, with D maybe TRBD1 (5 bases). Trimming took 11 bases from V and 7 from J, leaving 18 bases between them. The germline V gene has CDR1 SNHLY and CDR2 FYNNEI. The CDR3 is 13 residues long.